This T cell receptor beta chain is drawn from a study of response to subunit inactivated influenza vaccine. This clonotype was seen ten or more times. Its antigen remains unidentified. Whole-study findings and limits: T cells newly recruited by each seasonal influenza vaccination are few, the authors suggested.

Using its own MiXCR run on the RT-PCR reads, TCRdb lists one record per CDR3 protein. The sample holds hundreds of thousands of distinct CDR3 sequences, 25% seen once. CDR1 is ENHRY, CDR2 SYGVKD, per germline. CDR3 length: 13 amino acids. Trimming removed 0 bases at V and 3 bases at J, with 6 bases between. This chain connects TRBV10-3 to TRBJ2-7; the D is unclear. This TCR came from a man between 50 and 59 years old who received an inactivated influenza vaccine. The sequenced sample was CD4+ T cells sorted from PBMCs, obtained 4 to 6 days after vaccination. The chain's CDR3 is CAISESQDYEQYF. Written as DNA, the CDR3 is TGTGCCATCAGTGAGTCACAAGACTACGAGCAGTACTTC.